This T cell receptor (beta chain) was sequenced during a study of shared clonotypes between healthy human individuals. Study conclusions and caveats: Only blood was sampled; tissue repertoires likely differ. In general, naive subsets displayed greater estimated richness than memory subsets did.

To note about this clone: Antigen: not known.

Per the study methods: Because ImmunoSEQ provided only junction sequences with no quality scores, the filtering differed. Profiling relied on immunoSEQ multiplex PCR, and the TCRdb table lists in-frame clones only, not all of them. The V and J calls and clone size are taken from that table; D and trimming were inferred from the DNA. The sample yields approximately 2,000,000 clones, 92% seen once. Specimen: naive CD4+ T cells from PBMCs. As to subset: CD45RA+ positively selected. The TCR was taken from a man aged 18 to 30 in good health. Some clones in this sample may be carry-over from other donors' samples.

CDR3 bases: TGTGCCAGCAGCACCCATGTTGGGGCTCAACCGTACCAAGAGACCCAGTACTTC. Its protein product is CASSTHVGAQPYQETQYF. J is TRBJ2-5 and V is TRBV11-2; a weak D match, TRBD1 (5 bases). V was pared by 5 bases and J by 0 bases, with 22 bases between. The germline CDR1 and CDR2 sequences are SGHAT and FQNNGV. CDR3 length: 18 residues.